These T cell receptor beta chains were read from a single sample in a study of neurological immune-mediated disorders. TCRdb analysed the 5' RACE reads with MiXCR anew, one entry per CDR3 protein. The data show about 59,000 distinct CDR3 sequences, with about 13% seen just once and roughly 10% held by the top ten. The sample consisted of PBMCs. The source is a woman aged 55-75 years with HTLV-1-associated myelopathy (HAM/TSP). CDR3s include the opening cysteine and the closing phenylalanine or tryptophan. Fields, in order: J gene, clone size, V gene, D gene, CDR3 protein, CDR3 DNA. The D gene is left open where the match is weak. Only part of the rows carry a size: once, few, many, or a class if the clone is expanded.

>TRBJ2-1|few|TRBV20-1|NA
CSAPNQGEQFF
TGCAGTGCGCCCAACCAGGGAGAGCAGTTCTTC
>TRBJ2-1|few|TRBV4-1|TRBD1
CASSQEAATGVHEQFF
TGCGCCAGCAGCCAAGAGGCGGCCACAGGGGTCCATGAGCAGTTCTTC
>TRBJ2-3|many|TRBV28|NA
CASSLGLLGGTDTQYF
TGTGCCAGCAGTCTTGGACTGCTTGGGGGCACAGATACGCAGTATTTT
>TRBJ1-3|many|TRBV29-1|NA
CSVKGFSGNTIYF
TGCAGCGTTAAGGGGTTCTCTGGAAACACCATATATTTT
>TRBJ1-5|many|TRBV6-1|TRBD1
CASRTGAGNQPQHF
TGTGCCAGCAGGACAGGGGCTGGCAATCAGCCCCAGCATTTT
>TRBJ1-4|many|TRBV9|NA
CASSAGIANEKLFF
TGTGCCAGCAGCGCAGGGATAGCTAATGAAAAACTGTTTTTT
>TRBJ1-5|NA|TRBV10-3|NA
CAISEGQGQPQHF
TGTGCCATCAGTGAGGGACAAGGTCAGCCCCAGCATTTT
>TRBJ2-1|NA|TRBV6-5|TRBD2
CATGLPGLEGNEQFF
TGTGCCACCGGACTTCCGGGACTAGAAGGCAATGAGCAGTTCTTC
>TRBJ2-3|many|TRBV20-1|TRBD1
CSAPDLGGGTDTQYF
TGCAGTGCGCCCGACTTAGGGGGCGGCACAGATACGCAGTATTTT
>TRBJ2-3|many|TRBV27|TRBD1
CASSWTGSGDTQYF
TGTGCCAGCAGTTGGACAGGGTCAGGAGATACGCAGTATTTT
>TRBJ1-2|many|TRBV7-2|NA
CASTFPEAFNYGYTF
TGTGCCAGCACCTTCCCTGAGGCGTTTAACTATGGCTACACCTTC
>TRBJ2-3|many|TRBV7-9|TRBD2
CASSSGLAGFADTQYF
TGTGCCAGCAGCTCTGGACTAGCGGGATTCGCAGATACGCAGTATTTT
>TRBJ1-1|many|TRBV20-1|TRBD1
CSAAGTGETTEAFF
TGCAGTGCTGCCGGGACAGGGGAAACCACTGAAGCTTTCTTT
>TRBJ2-4|many|TRBV24-1|NA
CATSDLEQGDIQYF
TGTGCCACCAGTGATTTGGAACAGGGTGACATTCAGTACTTC
>TRBJ2-7|many|TRBV20-1|NA
CSARLLGETYEQYF
TGCAGTGCTAGGTTGTTGGGGGAAACCTACGAGCAGTACTTC
>TRBJ2-1|few|TRBV14|NA
CASSQPRTASNEQFF
TGTGCCAGCAGCCAGCCCAGGACAGCGTCTAATGAGCAGTTCTTC
>TRBJ1-1|many|TRBV5-1|NA
CASSSEPGRTEAFF
TGCGCCAGCAGCTCAGAACCAGGGAGGACTGAAGCTTTCTTT
>TRBJ2-7|NA|TRBV3-1|NA
CASSQDRRQRYF
TGTGCCAGCAGCCAAGATCGGCGACAGAGGTACTTC
>TRBJ2-7|many|TRBV12-3/TRBV12-4|TRBD2
CASSLGGLAGLYEQYF
TGTGCCAGCAGCCTAGGGGGACTAGCGGGATTATACGAGCAGTACTTC
>TRBJ1-2|few|TRBV5-1|NA
CASSLEGSSYGYTF
TGCGCCAGCAGCTTGGAGGGCAGTTCCTATGGCTACACCTTC
>TRBJ2-1|many|TRBV9|TRBD2
CASSVDTSGPRSYNEQFF
TGTGCCAGCAGCGTAGATACTAGCGGGCCCCGCTCCTACAATGAGCAGTTCTTC
>TRBJ2-2|many|TRBV11-1|TRBD2
CASSLPSKTRAGVTGELFF
TGTGCCAGCAGCCTACCCTCCAAGACTAGAGCGGGAGTTACCGGGGAGCTGTTTTTT
>TRBJ2-5|NA|TRBV20-1|NA
CSAREAGRGEETQYF
TGCAGTGCTAGAGAAGCGGGGAGGGGGGAAGAGACCCAGTACTTC
>TRBJ2-1|few|TRBV18|TRBD2
CASSATSGEHGEQFF
TGTGCCAGCTCAGCGACTAGCGGTGAGCATGGAGAGCAGTTCTTC
>TRBJ2-3|many|TRBV5-1|NA
CASSLDGLAADTQYF
TGCGCCAGCAGCTTGGATGGGCTAGCAGCAGATACGCAGTATTTT
>TRBJ2-7|many|TRBV11-2|TRBD2
CASSLRPGLAGVGNEQYF
TGTGCCAGCAGCTTACGTCCGGGACTAGCGGGAGTAGGTAACGAGCAGTACTTC
>TRBJ1-5|many|TRBV28|NA
CASSPGGAGNQPQHF
TGTGCCAGCAGCCCTGGAGGGGCGGGGAATCAGCCCCAGCATTTT
>TRBJ2-5|many|TRBV10-1|NA
CASSEGSAGQLQETQYF
TGCGCCAGCAGTGAAGGATCCGCGGGACAGCTCCAAGAGACCCAGTACTTC
>TRBJ1-3|many|TRBV29-1|NA
CSARPASGNTIYF
TGCAGCGCCAGGCCAGCCTCTGGAAACACCATATATTTT
>TRBJ1-1|NA|TRBV7-9|NA
CASSLGLSRMNTEAFF
TGTGCCAGCAGCTTAGGTCTATCAAGAATGAACACTGAAGCTTTCTTT
>TRBJ1-5|few|TRBV20-1|TRBD1
CSARLWDRGSNQPQHF
TGCAGTGCTAGACTGTGGGACAGGGGGTCCAATCAGCCCCAGCATTTT
>TRBJ1-2|many|TRBV28|TRBD1
CASRFPLGQGGENNYGYTF
TGTGCCAGCAGGTTCCCCCTTGGACAGGGTGGGGAGAATAACTATGGCTACACCTTC
>TRBJ2-3|NA|TRBV6-1|TRBD1
CASSGYRGISTDTQYF
TGTGCCAGCAGTGGATACAGGGGGATTAGCACAGATACGCAGTATTTT
>TRBJ2-3|many|TRBV2|NA
CASRFPDTQYF
TGTGCCAGCAGGTTCCCAGATACGCAGTATTTT
>TRBJ2-7|many|TRBV7-2|NA
CASSLDRLSYEQYF
TGTGCCAGCAGCTTAGATAGACTGTCCTACGAGCAGTACTTC
>TRBJ2-5|NA|TRBV4-2|NA
CTSSRLRAKEENQYF
TGTACCAGCAGCCGACTCCGGGCCAAAGAGGAGAACCAGTACTTC
>TRBJ1-5|many|TRBV6-5|NA
CASSYEGGLRRPNQPQHF
TGTGCCAGCAGTTACGAGGGGGGACTTCGGCGTCCCAATCAGCCCCAGCATTTT
>TRBJ1-5|many|TRBV12-3/TRBV12-4|NA
CASSLKAGGNQPQHF
TGTGCCAGCAGTTTAAAGGCAGGGGGCAATCAGCCCCAGCATTTT
>TRBJ2-6|many|TRBV14|NA
CASSRAGYGANVLTF
TGTGCCAGCAGCCGGGCAGGGTACGGGGCCAACGTCCTGACTTTC
>TRBJ1-3|many|TRBV7-9|NA
CASSSQILSGNTIYF
TGTGCCAGCAGCTCACAGATTCTCTCTGGAAACACCATATATTTT
>TRBJ2-7|few|TRBV20-1|TRBD1
CSARNRGSYEQYF
TGCAGTGCTAGAAACAGGGGGAGCTACGAGCAGTACTTC
>TRBJ2-7|many|TRBV20-1|TRBD2
CSARDAREWDEQYF
TGCAGTGCTAGAGATGCGCGGGAGTGGGATGAGCAGTACTTC
>TRBJ2-7|few|TRBV20-1|NA
CSARAQISYEQYF
TGCAGTGCTAGAGCACAGATCTCCTACGAGCAGTACTTC
>TRBJ2-2|many|TRBV5-1|NA
CASSGTRVDTGELFF
TGCGCCAGCAGCGGGACAAGGGTCGACACCGGGGAGCTGTTTTTT
>TRBJ1-4|many|TRBV5-6|NA
CASSFRDLNEKLFF
TGTGCCAGCAGCTTCAGGGACCTAAATGAAAAACTGTTTTTT
>TRBJ2-1|many|TRBV28|TRBD1
CASSPRQGVIYNEQFF
TGTGCCAGCAGTCCTAGACAGGGGGTAATCTACAATGAGCAGTTCTTC
>TRBJ1-5|many|TRBV4-2|NA
CASSQEITGTQPQHF
TGTGCCAGCAGCCAAGAGATTACAGGAACGCAGCCCCAGCATTTT
>TRBJ1-1|NA|TRBV6-2/TRBV6-3|NA
CASRGASTEAFF
TGTGCCAGCAGGGGGGCGAGCACTGAAGCTTTCTTT
>TRBJ2-7|many|TRBV20-1|TRBD2
CSASGRTSYEQYF
TGCAGTGCTAGCGGGAGGACAAGCTACGAGCAGTACTTC
>TRBJ1-3|many|TRBV7-8|NA
CASSSRARGAIDTIYF
TGTGCCAGCAGCTCCAGGGCTAGGGGGGCGATTGACACCATATATTTT
>TRBJ2-7|many|TRBV27|NA
CASSTDSVTYEQYF
TGTGCCAGCAGTACCGACAGTGTAACTTACGAGCAGTACTTC